One sample yielded the 20 T cell receptor beta chains listed below, sequenced in a study of OX40 agonist ivuxolimab in advanced cancers. TCRdb keeps only in-frame clones here, not all; method: immunoSEQ multiplex PCR. The profile shows just over 80,000 clones, roughly 84% of them singletons. The sequencing here drew on CD4+ or CD8+ T cells sorted from blood, taken in a trial of the OX40 agonist ivuxolimab. These receptors were obtained from an adult with an advanced solid tumor such as melanoma, head and neck, liver or kidney cancer.

The chain joins TRBV7-2 to TRBJ2-2; TRBD2 matches 8 bases. Trimming took 4 bases from V and 3 from J; bases not matched to a gene: 7. CDR3 length: 16 residues. The germline V gene encodes CDR1 SGHTA and CDR2 FQGNSA. Here the CDR3 reads CASSSGGGLYTGELFF. The CDR3 DNA follows: TGTGCCAGCAGCTCCGGGGGGGGTCTTTACACCGGGGAGCTGTTTTTT. Full variable domain (rest looked up from reference TRBV7-2 and TRBJ2-2): GAGVSQSPSNKVTEKGKDVELRCDPISGHTALYWYRQSLGQGLEFLIYFQGNSAPDKSGLPSDRFSAERTGGSVSTLTIQRTQQEDSAVYLCASSSGGGLYTGELFFGEGSRLTVL.

This chain links TRBV2 with TRBJ2-5; D might be TRBD1 or TRBD2, each matching 5 bases. Germline V lookup: CDR1 SNHLY, CDR2 FYNNEI. Deletions cut 4 bases from V and 5 bases from J, with 5 bases between. The CDR3 loop spans 11 amino acids. CDR3 sequence (DNA): TGTGCCAGCAGTGGGGGGGAGACCCAGTACTTC. Protein sequence: CASSGGETQYF. The variable domain in full, completed from reference TRBV2 and TRBJ2-5, reads EPEVTQTPSHQVTQMGQEVILRCVPISNHLYFYWYRQILGQKVEFLVSFYNNEISEKSEIFDDQFSVERPDGSNFTLKIRSTKLEDSAMYFCASSGGETQYFGPGTRLLVL.

This chain links TRBV7-8 with TRBJ1-1; TRBD1 aligns across 7 bases. There are 13 residues in the CDR3. Per the germline V gene, CDR1 is SGHVS and CDR2 is FQNEAQ. Trimming at V came to 7 bases and at J to 8 bases, leaving 10 bases not matched to a gene. CDR3 coding DNA: TGTGCCAGCAACCCCATAAGGGGGCCCGAAGCTTTCTTT. Translating it yields CASNPIRGPEAFF.

The DNA of the CDR3 is TGTGCCAGCAGCCTCAGGACTAGCGGGGGGTATGATACGCAGTATTTT. It is translated as CASSLRTSGGYDTQYF. This chain joins TRBV5-6 and TRBJ2-3, with TRBD2 matching over 14 bases. The CDR3 runs 16 residues. V shed 4 bases and J 6 bases; nucleotides not matched to a gene: 7. Germline CDR1 and CDR2: SGHDT and YYEEEE.

This clone was seen a handful of times. This chain connects TRBV5-1 to TRBJ1-1; D uncertain. This CDR3 contains 15 residues. The V end lost 0 bases, the J end lost 1 base, and 10 bases lay between the germline ends. Germline values: CDR1 SGHRS, CDR2 YFSETQ. CDR3 DNA: TGCGCCAGCAGCTTGGTGGCAGGACCGAACACTGAAGCTTTCTTT. It encodes CASSLVAGPNTEAFF.

The chain has TRBV27 and TRBJ1-1; D call uncertain. Germline assignment: CDR1 MNHEY and CDR2 SMNVEV (reference sequence). The CDR3 loop spans 13 amino acids. The V end lost 3 bases, the J end lost 1 base, and 6 bases lay between the germline ends. CDR3 sequence: CASSLLGNTEAFF. The CDR3 DNA follows: TGTGCCAGCAGTTTGTTAGGGAACACTGAAGCTTTCTTT.

V usage is TRBV7-8 and J usage is TRBJ2-3; a possible D gene is TRBD2 (5 bases). Germline V gives CDR1 SGHVS, CDR2 FQNEAQ. V was shortened by 8 bases and J by 4 bases, with 19 bases between the two germline ends. The CDR3 has 15 amino acids. The CDR3 reads CASHPSRVWSDTQYF. CDR3 bases: TGTGCCAGCCACCCCTCGCGGGTCTGGTCAGATACGCAGTATTTT.

For the CDR3, the DNA is TGTGCCAGCCAGCCGGGACTGAACACAGATACGCAGTATTTT. Its translation: CASQPGLNTDTQYF. The chain uses TRBV5-4 and TRBJ2-3, with D possibly being TRBD2 (6 bases). Germline values: CDR1 SGHNT, CDR2 YYREEE (reference sequence). Trimming cost V 7 bases and J 2 bases, with 14 bases left between them. The CDR3 loop spans 14 amino acids.

This clone was seen once. The chain joins TRBV5-6 to TRBJ1-2; weak D call: TRBD1 (6 bases). V lost 4 bases and J lost 3, with 10 bases in between. There are 13 residues in the CDR3. Germline assignment: CDR1 SGHDT and CDR2 YYEEEE. DNA of the CDR3: TGTGCCAGCAGCCGAGGGACATACTATGGCTACACCTTC. Translated: CASSRGTYYGYTF.

Only one count was recorded for this clone. This chain uses TRBV7-2 with TRBJ1-5; tentative D call: TRBD1 (5 bases). Germline V CDR1 and CDR2: SGHTA, FQGNSA. CDR3 length: 14 amino acids. V lost 2 bases, J lost 2 bases, and 7 bases lay in between. In nucleotides, the CDR3 is TGTGCCAGCAGCTTACAGGGTGGCAATCAGCCCCAGCATTTT. This sequence encodes CASSLQGGNQPQHF. The whole variable domain, filled in from reference TRBV7-2 and TRBJ1-5, reads GAGVSQSPSNKVTEKGKDVELRCDPISGHTALYWYRQSLGQGLEFLIYFQGNSAPDKSGLPSDRFSAERTGGSVSTLTIQRTQQEDSAVYLCASSLQGGNQPQHFGDGTRLSIL.

The J gene is TRBJ2-7, the V gene TRBV5-4; maybe TRBD1 (7 bases). CDR1 and CDR2 from the germline V gene are SGHNT and YYREEE (reference sequence). This CDR3 spans 14 amino acids. Between the trimmed V and J ends, which lost 1 base and 4 bases, there was a span of 12 bases. The CDR3 nucleotides read TGTGCCAGCAGCTTGCGGTCAGGGGGGTACGAGCAGTACTTC. Translation gives CASSLRSGGYEQYF.

The chain uses TRBV19 and TRBJ1-2; 7 bases match TRBD1. Germline V CDR1 and CDR2: LNHDA, SQIVND (reference sequence). The CDR3 runs to 15 residues. With 3 bases clipped from V and 3 bases from J, the junction kept 7 bases outside the gene matches. The CDR3 spells CASSIYDREDYGYTF. For the CDR3, the DNA is TGTGCCAGTAGTATTTATGACAGGGAGGACTATGGCTACACCTTC.

V is TRBV7-9 and J is TRBJ2-5; the match to TRBD2 covers 8 bases. The V gene's germline CDR1 is SEHNR and CDR2 FQNEAQ (reference sequence). The CDR3 extends over 14 amino acids. V shed 5 bases and J 4 bases; nucleotides not matched to a gene: 6. The CDR3: CASSASGGGETQYF. For the CDR3, the DNA is TGTGCCAGCAGCGCCAGCGGGGGCGGAGAGACCCAGTACTTC. The full variable domain, rest sourced from reference TRBV7-9 and TRBJ2-5, is DTGVSQNPRHKITKRGQNVTFRCDPISEHNRLYWYRQTLGQGPEFLTYFQNEAQLEKSRLLSDRFSAERPKGSFSTLEIQRTEQGDSAMYLCASSASGGGETQYFGPGTRLLVL.

The V call is TRBV18, the J call TRBJ1-1; tentatively, D is TRBD1 (6 bases). Germline CDR1 and CDR2: KGHSH and LQKENI. The V end was cut by 1 base, the J end by 4 bases, with 16 bases between. CDR3 length: 16 residues. CDR3 loop: CASSPQRGEWGTEAFF. In DNA, the CDR3 is TGTGCCAGCTCACCACAAAGGGGGGAGTGGGGCACTGAAGCTTTCTTT.

The chain uses TRBV30 and TRBJ1-3; D is perhaps TRBD1 (6 bases). From germline, CDR1 is GTSNPN and CDR2 SVGIG (reference sequence). This CDR3 is built from 16 residues. Trimming removed 4 bases from V and 0 bases from J, with 16 bases in between. In nucleotides, the CDR3 is TGTGCCTGGACCGATGGGGGGGGCGGCTCTGGAAACACCATATATTTT. Translated: CAWTDGGGGSGNTIYF.

This clone was detected once. This chain connects TRBV11-2 to TRBJ2-7; the D gene is possibly TRBD2 (6 bases). This CDR3 has 15 residues. With 1 base removed from V and 1 base from J, the gap between germline ends came to 11 bases. Germline V gives CDR1 SGHAT, CDR2 FQNNGV. CDR3 coding DNA: TGTGCCAGCAGCTTAGGTGGCGGGACGTCCTACGAGCAGTACTTC. It encodes CASSLGGGTSYEQYF. Using reference TRBV11-2 and TRBJ2-7 for the parts outside the CDR3, the full variable domain is EAGVAQSPRYKIIEKRQSVAFWCNPISGHATLYWYQQILGQGPKLLIQFQNNGVVDDSQLPKDRFSAERLKGVDSTLKIQPAKLEDSAVYLCASSLGGGTSYEQYFGPGTRLTVT.

The genes are TRBV4-1 and TRBJ2-6; TRBD1 or TRBD2 may be the D gene (5 bases each). This CDR3 spans 14 amino acids. Looked up from germline, CDR1 is MGHRA and CDR2 is YSYEKL. V lost 4 bases, J lost 3 bases, and 7 bases lay in between. CDR3 coding DNA: TGCGCCAGCAGCCCGGGGCTTGGGGCCAACGTCCTGACTTTC. Translated: CASSPGLGANVLTF.

This clone was found once. This rearrangement joins TRBV5-5 to TRBJ2-7, with 10 bases lining up with TRBD1. With 4 bases clipped from V and 6 bases from J, the junction kept 7 bases outside the gene matches. The germline gives CDR1 SGHKS, CDR2 YYEKEE (reference sequence). CDR3 length: 14 amino acids. This CDR3 is CASSGGQGPLEQYF. DNA for the CDR3: TGTGCCAGCAGCGGGGGACAGGGGCCTCTCGAGCAGTACTTC.

The rearrangement uses TRBV6-1 and TRBJ2-7; TRBD2 aligns across 10 bases. CDR1 and CDR2 (germline): MNHNS, SASEGT. The CDR3 loop spans 15 amino acids. V lost 5 bases and J lost 5; bases outside the gene matches: 9. The CDR3 region is CASSMVLAGRDEQYF. In DNA, the CDR3 is TGTGCCAGCAGTATGGTACTAGCGGGAAGGGACGAGCAGTACTTC.

The V gene is TRBV29-1, the J gene TRBJ1-3; D ambiguous. With 8 bases removed from V and 0 bases from J, the gap between germline ends came to 11 bases. The germline V gene has CDR1 SQVTM and CDR2 ANQGSEA. This CDR3 comprises 13 residues. The CDR3 reads CSFGPSSGNTIYF. For the CDR3, the DNA is TGCAGCTTCGGGCCCAGCTCTGGAAACACCATATATTTT.